This TCR beta chain appears in the sequencing data of a study of blood T cell repertoires in COVID-19. Per the original methods: Reference gene primer amplification gave nucleated cell count estimates. The repertoire was sequenced with immunoSEQ multiplex PCR; TCRdb's copy has only in-frame clones and lacks some. Clone size and the V and J calls come from that table; the DNA yielded D and trimming. The sample holds some 260,000 clones, 70% to 90% seen once. Looked up from germline, CDR1 is LGHDT and CDR2 is YNNKEL (reference sequence). The CDR3 is 17 amino acids. The V and J ends lost 7 bases and 0 bases respectively, with 18 bases between them.

The rearrangement links TRBV3-1 (or the pseudogene TRBV3-2) to TRBJ2-2, with D tentatively TRBD2 (6 bases). Specimen: peripheral blood. This TCR was recovered from a man younger than 35 with active or convalescent COVID-19. CDR3 in amino acids: CASTLGGWTTNTGELFF. The CDR3 nucleotides read TGTGCCAGCACCTTGGGGGGATGGACAACGAACACCGGGGAGCTGTTTTTT.